Listed below are T cell receptor beta chains from one sample, sequenced in a study of OX40 agonist ivuxolimab in advanced cancers. The protocol was immunoSEQ multiplex PCR, while the TCRdb copy is restricted to in-frame clones and leaves out a portion. This table holds 74,000 or so clones, around 83% found once. This specimen was CD4+ or CD8+ T cells sorted from blood, taken in a trial of the OX40 agonist ivuxolimab. Every receptor here comes from an adult with an advanced solid tumor such as melanoma, head and neck, liver or kidney cancer. CDR3s include the opening cysteine and the closing phenylalanine or tryptophan. Each record gives: D gene, V gene, J gene, clone size, CDR3 protein, CDR3 DNA. D genes are given only for firm matches. Clone size is shown for a subset of rows, as once, few, many or a class of expanded clone.

D: -
V: TRBV6-5
J: TRBJ2-5
size: -
CDR3: CASSKPPAETQYF
DNA: TGTGCCAGCAGCAAGCCTCCGGCGGAGACCCAGTACTTC

D: -
V: TRBV9
J: TRBJ2-7
size: -
CDR3: CASSAGPVLNF
DNA: TGTGCCAGCAGCGCCGGACCCGTACTGAACTTC

D: -
V: TRBV15
J: TRBJ2-1
size: -
CDR3: CATSTYGHFSYNEQFF
DNA: TGTGCCACCAGCACGTACGGACACTTCTCATACAATGAGCAGTTCTTC

D: -
V: TRBV7-2
J: TRBJ1-3
size: -
CDR3: CASSLDRQNTIYF
DNA: TGTGCCAGCAGCTTAGACAGGCAGAACACCATATATTTT

D: TRBD2
V: TRBV7-8
J: TRBJ2-2
size: -
CDR3: CASSPREGDTGELFF
DNA: TGTGCCAGCAGCCCTCGGGAGGGAGACACCGGGGAGCTGTTTTTT

D: -
V: TRBV5-1
J: TRBJ2-3
size: -
CDR3: CASSLEGPTYTQYF
DNA: TGCGCCAGCAGTTTGGAGGGCCCCACGTATACGCAGTATTTT

D: TRBD2
V: TRBV28
J: TRBJ2-2
size: -
CDR3: CASFSGGNWGELFF
DNA: TGTGCCAGCTTTAGCGGGGGAAACTGGGGGGAGCTGTTTTTT

D: -
V: TRBV30
J: TRBJ1-4
size: -
CDR3: CAWSAVGVTNEKLFF
DNA: TGTGCCTGGAGTGCGGTCGGGGTAACTAATGAAAAACTGTTTTTT

D: -
V: TRBV6-5
J: TRBJ2-7
size: once
CDR3: CASSYSIGGSYEQYF
DNA: TGTGCCAGCAGTTACTCGATAGGAGGGTCCTACGAGCAGTACTTC

D: -
V: TRBV6-5
J: TRBJ1-2
size: -
CDR3: CASSEATHYGYTF
DNA: TGTGCCAGCAGTGAAGCCACCCACTATGGCTACACCTTC

D: -
V: TRBV19
J: TRBJ1-1
size: -
CDR3: CASRSPGGQHEAFF
DNA: TGTGCCAGTAGGTCCCCGGGGGGTCAACATGAAGCTTTCTTT

D: TRBD1
V: TRBV5-1
J: TRBJ2-4
size: -
CDR3: CASSRGQGKDIQYF
DNA: TGCGCCAGCAGCCGCGGACAGGGGAAGGACATTCAGTACTTC

D: TRBD1
V: TRBV27
J: TRBJ1-6
size: once
CDR3: CASRFFDRGPNGSPLHF
DNA: TGTGCCAGCAGATTTTTTGACAGGGGGCCTAATGGGTCACCCCTCCACTTT

D: -
V: TRBV6-4
J: TRBJ1-1
size: -
CDR3: CASSAQGGNTEAFF
DNA: TGTGCCAGCAGTGCCCAAGGGGGAAACACTGAAGCTTTCTTT